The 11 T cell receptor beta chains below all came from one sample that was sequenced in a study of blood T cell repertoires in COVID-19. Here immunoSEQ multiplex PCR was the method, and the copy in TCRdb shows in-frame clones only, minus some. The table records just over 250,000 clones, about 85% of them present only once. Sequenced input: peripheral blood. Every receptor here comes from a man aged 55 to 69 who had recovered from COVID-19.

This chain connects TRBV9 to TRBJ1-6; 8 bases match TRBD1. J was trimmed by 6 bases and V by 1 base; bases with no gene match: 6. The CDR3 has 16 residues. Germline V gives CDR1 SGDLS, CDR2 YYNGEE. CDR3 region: CASSVSGTGTNSPLHF. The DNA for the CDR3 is TGTGCCAGCAGCGTATCAGGGACAGGAACTAATTCACCCCTCCACTTT.

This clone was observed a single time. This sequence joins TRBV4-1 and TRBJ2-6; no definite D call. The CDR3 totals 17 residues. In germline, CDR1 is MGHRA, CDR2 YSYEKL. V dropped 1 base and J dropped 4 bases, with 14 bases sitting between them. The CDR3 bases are TGCGCCAGCAGCCAAGTGGGTGCCGGGTCCGGGGCCAACGTCCTGACTTTC. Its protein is CASSQVGAGSGANVLTF.

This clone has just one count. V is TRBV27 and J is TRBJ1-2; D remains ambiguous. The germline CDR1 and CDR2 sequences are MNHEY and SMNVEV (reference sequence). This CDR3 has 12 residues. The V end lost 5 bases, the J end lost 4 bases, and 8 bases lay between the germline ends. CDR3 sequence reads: CASSRGSYGYTF. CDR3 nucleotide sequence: TGTGCCAGCAGTCGCGGCAGCTATGGCTACACCTTC.

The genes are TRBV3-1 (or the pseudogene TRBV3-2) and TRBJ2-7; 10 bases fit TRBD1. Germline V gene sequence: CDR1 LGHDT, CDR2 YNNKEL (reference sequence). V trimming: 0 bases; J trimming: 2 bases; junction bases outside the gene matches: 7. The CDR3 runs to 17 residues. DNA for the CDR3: TGTGCCAGCAGCCAAGATAGGGGACAGGGGACCCCCTACGAGCAGTACTTC. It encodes CASSQDRGQGTPYEQYF.

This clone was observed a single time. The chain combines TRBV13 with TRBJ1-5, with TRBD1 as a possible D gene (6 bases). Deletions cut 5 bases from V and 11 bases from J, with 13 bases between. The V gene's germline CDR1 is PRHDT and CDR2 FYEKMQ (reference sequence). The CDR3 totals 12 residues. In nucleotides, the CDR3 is TGTGCCAGCAGCGTGGGGGGGGCGGCCCAGCATTTT. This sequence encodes CASSVGGAAQHF.

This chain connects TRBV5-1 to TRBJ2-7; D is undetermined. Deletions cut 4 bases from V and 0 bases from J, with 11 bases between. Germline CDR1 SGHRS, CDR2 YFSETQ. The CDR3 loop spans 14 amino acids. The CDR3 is CASSLLPSSYEQYF. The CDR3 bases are TGCGCCAGCAGCCTCCTCCCGAGCTCCTACGAGCAGTACTTC.

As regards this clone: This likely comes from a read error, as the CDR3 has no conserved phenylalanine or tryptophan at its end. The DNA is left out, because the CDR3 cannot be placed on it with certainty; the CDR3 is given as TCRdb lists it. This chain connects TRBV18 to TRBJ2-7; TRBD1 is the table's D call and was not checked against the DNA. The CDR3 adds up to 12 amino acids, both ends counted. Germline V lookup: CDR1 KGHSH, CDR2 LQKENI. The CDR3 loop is CASSPKTGVGLS.

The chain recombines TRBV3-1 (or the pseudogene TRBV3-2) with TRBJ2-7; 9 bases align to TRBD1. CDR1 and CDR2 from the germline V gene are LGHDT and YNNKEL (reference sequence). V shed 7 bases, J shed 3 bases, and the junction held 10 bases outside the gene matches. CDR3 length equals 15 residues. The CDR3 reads CASTGRGQGNYEQYF. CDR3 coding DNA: TGTGCCAGCACCGGAAGGGGACAGGGAAACTACGAGCAGTACTTC.

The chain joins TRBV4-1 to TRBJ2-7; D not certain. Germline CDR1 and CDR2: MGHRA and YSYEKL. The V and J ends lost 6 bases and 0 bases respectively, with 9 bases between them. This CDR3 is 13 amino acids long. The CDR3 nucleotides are TGCGCCAGCAGTACCCAGGCCTCCTACGAGCAGTACTTC. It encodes CASSTQASYEQYF.

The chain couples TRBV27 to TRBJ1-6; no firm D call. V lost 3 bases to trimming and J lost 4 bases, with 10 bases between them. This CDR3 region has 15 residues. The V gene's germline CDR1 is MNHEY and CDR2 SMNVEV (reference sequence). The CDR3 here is CASSLLQSYNSPLHF. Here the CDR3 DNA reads TGTGCCAGCAGTTTGTTGCAGTCGTATAATTCACCCCTCCACTTT.

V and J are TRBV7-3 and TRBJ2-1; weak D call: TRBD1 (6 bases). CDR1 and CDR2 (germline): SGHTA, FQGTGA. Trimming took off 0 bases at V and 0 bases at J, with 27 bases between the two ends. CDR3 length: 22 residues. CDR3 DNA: TGTGCCAGCAGCTTAACGAGGCAGGAACCGGGACAATGGGCATCCTCCTACAATGAGCAGTTCTTC. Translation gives CASSLTRQEPGQWASSYNEQFF.